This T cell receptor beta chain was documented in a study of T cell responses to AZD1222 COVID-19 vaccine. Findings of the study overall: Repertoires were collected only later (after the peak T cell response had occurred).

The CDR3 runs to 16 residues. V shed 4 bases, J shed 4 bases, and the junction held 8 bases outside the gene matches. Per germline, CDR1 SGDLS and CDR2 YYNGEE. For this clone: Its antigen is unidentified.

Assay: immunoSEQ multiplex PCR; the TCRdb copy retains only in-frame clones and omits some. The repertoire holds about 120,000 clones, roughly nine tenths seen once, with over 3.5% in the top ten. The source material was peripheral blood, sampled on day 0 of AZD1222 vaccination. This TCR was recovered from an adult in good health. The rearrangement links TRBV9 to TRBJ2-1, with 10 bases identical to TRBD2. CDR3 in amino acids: CASSPFLAGVYNEQFF. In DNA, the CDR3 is TGTGCCAGCAGCCCCTTCCTAGCGGGGGTGTACAATGAGCAGTTCTTC. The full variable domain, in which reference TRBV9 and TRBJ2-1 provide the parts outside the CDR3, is DSGVTQTPKHLITATGQRVTLRCSPRSGDLSVYWYQQSLDQGLQFLIQYYNGEERAKGNILERFSAQQFPDLHSELNLSSLELGDSALYFCASSPFLAGVYNEQFFGPGTRLTVL.